What follows describes a single TCR beta chain. Its antigen is undetermined. This sample stems from a study of STAT5B mutations in CD4+ large granular lymphocyte leukemia. Study-level findings and limits: Data were not HLA-matched across samples. Compared with healthy controls (2/35), patient top clones favored TRBV06 (8/27).

Healthy controls were blood donor buffy coats. Profiled with immunoSEQ multiplex PCR; TCRdb holds only in-frame clones, not every one. The sample shows nearly 45,000 clones, 80% to 90% of them seen only once. With V trimmed by 11 bases and J by 5 bases, 15 bases remained unmatched. Germline CDR1 is SNHLY and CDR2 is FYNNEI. The CDR3 loop spans 15 amino acids. The genes are TRBV2 and TRBJ2-5; 9 bases agree with TRBD1. This TCR derives from a human donor in good health. Sequencing was done on a sample of CD4+ T cells from blood buffy coats. As DNA, the CDR3 is TGTGCCGGATCACCGGGACAGGGAGGTTGGGAGACCCAGTACTTC. Amino acids: CAGSPGQGGWETQYF. Together with reference TRBV2 and TRBJ2-5, the CDR3 gives the full variable domain: EPEVTQTPSHQVTQMGQEVILRCVPISNHLYFYWYRQILGQKVEFLVSFYNNEISEKSEIFDDQFSVERPDGSNFTLKIRSTKLEDSAMYFCAGSPGQGGWETQYFGPGTRLLVL.